Following are 5 T cell receptor beta chains from one sample sequenced in a study of T cells in Graves' hyperthyroidism and ophthalmopathy. TCR beta CDR3 sequences were amplified from RNA transcripts. The HTBI primer set drove a first-round RT-PCR of the TCR CDR3. TCRdb ran MiXCR on the multiplex PCR reads and lists one entry per CDR3 protein. The repertoire has hundreds of thousands of distinct CDR3 sequences, approximately 15% of them found once; the top ten carry roughly an eighth. Sequencing used blood. These receptors came from a woman aged 45-65 years with Graves' ophthalmopathy.

The chain has TRBV14 and TRBJ1-2, with D uncertain. Germline CDR1 and CDR2: SGHDN and FVKESK. V gave up 1 base and J gave up 5 bases, with 11 bases separating them. The CDR3 sequence is 14 residues long. Here the CDR3 reads CASSQAPHVYGYTF. CDR3 in DNA: TGTGCCAGCAGCCAAGCCCCCCACGTTTATGGCTACACCTTC. The full variable domain, its missing parts supplied by reference TRBV14 and TRBJ1-2, is EAGVTQFPSHSVIEKGQTVTLRCDPISGHDNLYWYRRVMGKEIKFLLHFVKESKQDESGMPNNRFLAERTGGTYSTLKVQPAELEDSGVYFCASSQAPHVYGYTFGSGTRLTVV.

In its sample, this clonotype was seen a few times. The rearrangement links TRBV28 to TRBJ1-5; TRBD1 is a possible D gene (6 bases). CDR1 is MDHEN, CDR2 SYDVKM, per germline. The CDR3 is made up of 16 amino acids. Trimming cost V 6 bases and J 4 bases, with 19 bases left between them. As DNA, the CDR3 is TGTGCCAGCAGCCAAACCAGTGGACAGCAAAATCAGCCCCAGCATTTT. Translation: CASSQTSGQQNQPQHF.

This clonotype was counted many times. The chain employs TRBV20-1 and TRBJ2-7; TRBD1 is a possible D gene (6 bases). The germline V and J ends were trimmed by 2 bases and 6 bases, with 14 bases remaining between them. Per germline, CDR1 DFQATT and CDR2 SNEGSKA (reference sequence). The CDR3 contains 13 residues. CDR3 sequence reads: CSARWQGTLEQYF. The CDR3 DNA follows: TGCAGTGCTAGATGGCAGGGGACCCTCGAGCAGTACTTC.

J is TRBJ1-1 and V is TRBV10-3; D possibly corresponds to TRBD1 (6 bases). CDR1 is ENHRY, CDR2 SYGVKD, per germline. The CDR3 totals 13 residues. The V gene lost 6 bases and the J gene lost 1 base, with 9 bases spanning the gap. The CDR3 sequence: CAIRGRGNTEAFF. DNA of the CDR3: TGTGCCATCAGGGGCAGGGGGAACACTGAAGCTTTCTTT.

The chain uses TRBV10-3 and TRBJ1-2; D is unclear. Trimming pared 5 bases from V and 0 bases from J, leaving 13 bases between. The length of the CDR3 is 15 residues. The germline V gene encodes CDR1 ENHRY and CDR2 SYGVKD. The CDR3 loop reads CAISISDLANYGYTF. In nucleotides, the CDR3 is TGTGCCATCAGTATTTCGGACTTAGCTAACTATGGCTACACCTTC.